This TCR beta chain was found in a study of spatial heterogeneity in lung cancer. Study-wide context: The study observed each unique TCR and UMI combination more than ten times on average in raw reads.

In its sample, this clonotype was seen many times. As yet, its antigen is unknown. Overall study findings and caveats: Ubiquitous expanded tumor TCRs appeared in blood more at resection than follow-up.

The presence of a unique molecular identifier marked each TCR cDNA molecule. TCRdb analysed the 5' RACE reads with MiXCR anew, one entry per CDR3 protein. The sample consists of about 85,000 distinct CDR3 sequences, 15% to 25% of them appearing once. Losses at the gene ends were 3 bases for V and 1 base for J; bases not matched to a gene: 7. Germline V CDR1 and CDR2: KGHSH, LQKENI. The CDR3 has 16 amino acids. Time point given: sample taken at primary tumor resection. Whole RNA from tumor, nontumor lung or frozen PBMC was sequenced unsorted. The roughly 68 donors had untreated early-stage non-small cell lung cancer.

The chain uses TRBV18 and TRBJ2-3; TRBD2 matches at 7 bases. Sequences were derived from PBMCs, sampled at surgery. The receptor was derived from a male donor with early-stage non-small cell lung cancer. The CDR3 bases are TGTGCCAGCTCACCCATGGTCCGGGGGGGCACAGATACGCAGTATTTT. It specifies CASSPMVRGGTDTQYF.